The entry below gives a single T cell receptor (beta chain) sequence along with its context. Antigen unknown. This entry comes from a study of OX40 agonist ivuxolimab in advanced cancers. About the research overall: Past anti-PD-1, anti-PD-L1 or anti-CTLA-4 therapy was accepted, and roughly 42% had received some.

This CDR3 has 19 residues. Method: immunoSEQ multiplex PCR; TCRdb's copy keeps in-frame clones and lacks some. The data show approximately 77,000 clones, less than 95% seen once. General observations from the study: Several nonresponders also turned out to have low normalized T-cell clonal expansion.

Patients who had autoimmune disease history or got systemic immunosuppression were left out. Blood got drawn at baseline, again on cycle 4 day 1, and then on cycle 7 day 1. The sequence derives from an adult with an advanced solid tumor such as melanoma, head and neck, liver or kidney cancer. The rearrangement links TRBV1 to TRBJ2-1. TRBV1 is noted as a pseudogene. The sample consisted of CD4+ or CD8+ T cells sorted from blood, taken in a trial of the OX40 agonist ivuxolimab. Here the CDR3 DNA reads TGCACCAGCAGCCAAGATTTACCGGGACCCAAAAACCCATTCAATGAGCAGTTCTTC. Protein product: CTSSQDLPGPKNPFNEQFF.